This TCR beta chain was sequenced during a study of blood T cells in healthy people across ages. Per the germline V gene, CDR1 is LNHNV and CDR2 is YYDKDF (reference sequence). CDR3 size: 14 residues. V shed 1 base and J shed 4 bases, with 9 bases lying between them. The use of a sample-barcoded 5' primer and a J-beta primer mix characterized a second PCR of roughly 7 to 11 cycles. TCRdb used MiXCR to reprocess the 5' RACE reads, holding one entry per CDR3 protein. The sample consists of some 320,000 distinct CDR3 sequences, 27% of them appearing once. Specimen: blood. This sequence originates from a woman aged 70 to 79 in good health. J is TRBJ2-3 and V is TRBV15; D call uncertain. DNA for the CDR3: TGTGCCACCAGCAGAGCAGCGTCGGCAGATACGCAGTATTTT. Translated, it gives CATSRAASADTQYF.